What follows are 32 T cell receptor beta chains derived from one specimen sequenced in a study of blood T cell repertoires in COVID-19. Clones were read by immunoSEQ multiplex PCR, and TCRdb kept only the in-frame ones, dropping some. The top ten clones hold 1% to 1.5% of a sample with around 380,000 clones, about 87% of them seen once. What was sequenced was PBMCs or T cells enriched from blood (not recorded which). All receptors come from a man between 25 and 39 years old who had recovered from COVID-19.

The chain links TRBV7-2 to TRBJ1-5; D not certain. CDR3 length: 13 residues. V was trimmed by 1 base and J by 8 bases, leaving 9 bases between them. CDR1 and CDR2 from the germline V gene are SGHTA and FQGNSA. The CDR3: CASSLGQVEPQHF. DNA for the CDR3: TGTGCCAGCAGCTTAGGGCAGGTGGAGCCCCAGCATTTT.

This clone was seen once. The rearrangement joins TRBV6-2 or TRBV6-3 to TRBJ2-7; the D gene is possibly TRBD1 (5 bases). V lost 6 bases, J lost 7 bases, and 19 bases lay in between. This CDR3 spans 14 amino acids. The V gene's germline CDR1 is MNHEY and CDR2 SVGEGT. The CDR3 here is CASSKDLLAGEQYF. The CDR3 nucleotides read TGTGCCAGCAGCAAGGACCTATTGGCAGGGGAGCAGTACTTC.

The DNA of the CDR3 is TGTGCCAGCAGACCGACTGCGGCGGTACCCCTCCACTTT. It is translated as CASRPTAAVPLHF. The chain couples TRBV12-3 or TRBV12-4 to TRBJ1-6, with no clear D. This CDR3 region has 13 residues. V lost 6 bases and J 12 bases, leaving 15 bases between the germline ends.

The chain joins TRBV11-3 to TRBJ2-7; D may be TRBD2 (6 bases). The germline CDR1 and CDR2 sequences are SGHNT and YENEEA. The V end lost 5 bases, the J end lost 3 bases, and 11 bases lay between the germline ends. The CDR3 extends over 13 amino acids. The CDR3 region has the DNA TGTGCCAGCAGCATGGGACTGAGCTACGAGCAGTACTTC. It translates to CASSMGLSYEQYF.

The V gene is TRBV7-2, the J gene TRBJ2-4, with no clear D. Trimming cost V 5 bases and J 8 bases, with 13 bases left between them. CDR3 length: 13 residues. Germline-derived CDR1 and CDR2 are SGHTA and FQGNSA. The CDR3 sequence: CASSVSVQDIQYF. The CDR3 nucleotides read TGTGCCAGCAGCGTCAGTGTTCAGGACATTCAGTACTTC.

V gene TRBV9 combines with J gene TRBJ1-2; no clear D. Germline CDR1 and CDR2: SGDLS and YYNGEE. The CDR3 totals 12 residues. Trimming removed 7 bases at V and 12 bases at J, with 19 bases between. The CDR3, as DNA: TGTGCCAGCGGCATGGCGGGAGTCAGGCACACCTTC. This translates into CASGMAGVRHTF.

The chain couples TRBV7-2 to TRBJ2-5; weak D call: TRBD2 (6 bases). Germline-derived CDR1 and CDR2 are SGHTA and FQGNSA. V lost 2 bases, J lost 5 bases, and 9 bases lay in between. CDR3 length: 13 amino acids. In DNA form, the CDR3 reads TGTGCCAGCAGCTTAAGGAGGGAGGAGACCCAGTACTTC. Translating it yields CASSLRREETQYF. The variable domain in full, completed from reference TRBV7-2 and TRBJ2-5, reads GAGVSQSPSNKVTEKGKDVELRCDPISGHTALYWYRQSLGQGLEFLIYFQGNSAPDKSGLPSDRFSAERTGGSVSTLTIQRTQQEDSAVYLCASSLRREETQYFGPGTRLLVL.

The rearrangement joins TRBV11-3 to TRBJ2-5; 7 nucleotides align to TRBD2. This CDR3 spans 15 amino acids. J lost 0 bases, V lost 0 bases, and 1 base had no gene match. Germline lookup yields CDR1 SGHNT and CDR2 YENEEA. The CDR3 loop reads CASSLDGTNQETQYF. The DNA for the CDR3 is TGTGCCAGCAGCTTAGACGGGACTAACCAAGAGACCCAGTACTTC.

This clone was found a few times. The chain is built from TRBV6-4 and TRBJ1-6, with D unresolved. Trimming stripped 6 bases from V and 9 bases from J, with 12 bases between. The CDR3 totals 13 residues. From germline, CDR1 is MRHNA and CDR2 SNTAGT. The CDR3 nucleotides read TGTGCCAGCAGGGCAGGCCCTGGTTCACCCCTCCACTTT. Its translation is CASRAGPGSPLHF.

The DNA for the CDR3 is TGTGCCATCAGTGCAGGGGGACAGAACAATGAAAAACTGTTTTTT. This translates into CAISAGGQNNEKLFF. The chain combines TRBV10-3 with TRBJ1-4; TRBD1 matches 7 bases. Per the germline V gene, CDR1 is ENHRY and CDR2 is SYGVKD. CDR3 size: 15 residues. V was clipped by 4 bases and J by 5 bases; unmatched bases: 7.

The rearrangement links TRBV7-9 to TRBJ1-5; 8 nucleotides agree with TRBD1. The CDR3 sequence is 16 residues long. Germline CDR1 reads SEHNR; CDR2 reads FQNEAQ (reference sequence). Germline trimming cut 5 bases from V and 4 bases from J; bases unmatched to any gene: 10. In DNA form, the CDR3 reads TGTGCCAGCAGCCCGCTCGGACAGGGAAAAAATCAGCCCCAGCATTTT. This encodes CASSPLGQGKNQPQHF.

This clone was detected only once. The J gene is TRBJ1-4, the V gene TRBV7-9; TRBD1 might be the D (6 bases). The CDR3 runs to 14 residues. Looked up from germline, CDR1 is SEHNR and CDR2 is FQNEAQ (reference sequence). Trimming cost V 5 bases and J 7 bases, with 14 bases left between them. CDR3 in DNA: TGTGCCAGCAGCCGGGGGGGCACTGGTGAAAAACTGTTTTTT. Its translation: CASSRGGTGEKLFF. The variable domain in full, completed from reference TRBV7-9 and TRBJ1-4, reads DTGVSQNPRHKITKRGQNVTFRCDPISEHNRLYWYRQTLGQGPEFLTYFQNEAQLEKSRLLSDRFSAERPKGSFSTLEIQRTEQGDSAMYLCASSRGGTGEKLFFGSGTQLSVL.

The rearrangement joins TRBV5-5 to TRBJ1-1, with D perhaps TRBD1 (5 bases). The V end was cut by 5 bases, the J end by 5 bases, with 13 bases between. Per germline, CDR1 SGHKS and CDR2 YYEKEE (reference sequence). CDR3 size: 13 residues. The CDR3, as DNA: TGTGCCAGCAGGCAGGGCTCACGGACTGAAGCTTTCTTT. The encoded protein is CASRQGSRTEAFF.

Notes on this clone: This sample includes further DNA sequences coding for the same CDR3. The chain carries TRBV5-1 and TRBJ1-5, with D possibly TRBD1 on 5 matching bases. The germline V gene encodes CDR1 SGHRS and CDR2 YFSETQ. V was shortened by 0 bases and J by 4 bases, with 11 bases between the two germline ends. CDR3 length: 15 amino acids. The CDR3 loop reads CASSLDQGGNQPQHF. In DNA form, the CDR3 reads TGCGCCAGCAGCTTGGATCAGGGCGGTAATCAGCCCCAGCATTTT.

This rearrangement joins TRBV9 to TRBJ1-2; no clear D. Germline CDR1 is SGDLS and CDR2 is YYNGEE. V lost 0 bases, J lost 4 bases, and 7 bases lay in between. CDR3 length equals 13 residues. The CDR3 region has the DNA TGTGCCAGCAGCGTAGACGACTCCTATGGCTACACCTTC. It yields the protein CASSVDDSYGYTF.

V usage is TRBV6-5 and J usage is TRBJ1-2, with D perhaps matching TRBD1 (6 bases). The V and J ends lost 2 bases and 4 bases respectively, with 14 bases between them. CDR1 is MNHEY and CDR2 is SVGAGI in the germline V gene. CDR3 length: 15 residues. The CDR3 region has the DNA TGTGCCAGCAGTTACCCCCCAGGGGAGGGCTATGGCTACACCTTC. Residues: CASSYPPGEGYGYTF.

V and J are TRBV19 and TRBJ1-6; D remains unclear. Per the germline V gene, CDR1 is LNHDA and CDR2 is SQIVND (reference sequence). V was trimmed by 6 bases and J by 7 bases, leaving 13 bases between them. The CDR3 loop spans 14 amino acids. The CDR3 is CASSPPTSNSPLHF. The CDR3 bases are TGTGCCAGTAGCCCACCTACTAGCAATTCACCCCTCCACTTT.

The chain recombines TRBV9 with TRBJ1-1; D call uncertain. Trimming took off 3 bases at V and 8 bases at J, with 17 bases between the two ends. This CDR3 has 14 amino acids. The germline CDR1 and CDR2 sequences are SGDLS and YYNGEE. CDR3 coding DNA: TGTGCCAGCAGCGCCCGCCCCTCCGGAGACGAAGCTTTCTTT. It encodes CASSARPSGDEAFF.

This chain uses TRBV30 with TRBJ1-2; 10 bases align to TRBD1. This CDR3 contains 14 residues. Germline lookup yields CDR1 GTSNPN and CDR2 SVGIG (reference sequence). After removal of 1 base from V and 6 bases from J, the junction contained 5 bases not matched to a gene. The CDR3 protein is CAWSEDRGKNGYTF. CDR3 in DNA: TGTGCCTGGAGTGAGGACAGGGGGAAGAATGGCTACACCTTC.

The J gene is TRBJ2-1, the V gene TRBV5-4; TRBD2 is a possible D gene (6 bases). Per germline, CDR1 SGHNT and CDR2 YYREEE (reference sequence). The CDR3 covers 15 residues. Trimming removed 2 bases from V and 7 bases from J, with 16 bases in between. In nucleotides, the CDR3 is TGTGCCAGCAGCTTCGGGGGTAGGCTTGCGAATGAGCAGTTCTTC. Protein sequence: CASSFGGRLANEQFF.

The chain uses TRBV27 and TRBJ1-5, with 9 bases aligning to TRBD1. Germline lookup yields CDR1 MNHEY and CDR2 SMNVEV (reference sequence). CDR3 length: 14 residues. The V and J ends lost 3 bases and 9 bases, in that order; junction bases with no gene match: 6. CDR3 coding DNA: TGTGCCAGCAGTTTGAACAGGGGGCCGGGGCCCCAGCATTTT. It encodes CASSLNRGPGPQHF.

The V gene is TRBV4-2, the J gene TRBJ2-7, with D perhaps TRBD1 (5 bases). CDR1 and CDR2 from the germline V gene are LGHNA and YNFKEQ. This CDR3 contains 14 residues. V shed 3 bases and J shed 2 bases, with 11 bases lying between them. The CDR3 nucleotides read TGTGCCAGCAGCCAGAGGACACAGACCTACGAGCAGTACTTC. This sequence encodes CASSQRTQTYEQYF.

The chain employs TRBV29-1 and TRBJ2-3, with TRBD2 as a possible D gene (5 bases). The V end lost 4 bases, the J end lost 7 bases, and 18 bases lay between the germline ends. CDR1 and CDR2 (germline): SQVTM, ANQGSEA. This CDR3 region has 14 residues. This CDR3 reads CSVVMSQSGNTQYF. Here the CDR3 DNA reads TGCAGCGTTGTTATGAGCCAATCGGGAAATACGCAGTATTTT.

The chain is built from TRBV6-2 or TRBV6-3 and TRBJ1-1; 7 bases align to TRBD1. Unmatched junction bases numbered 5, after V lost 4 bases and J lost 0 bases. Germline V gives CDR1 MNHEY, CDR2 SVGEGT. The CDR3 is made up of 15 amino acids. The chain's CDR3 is CASSSSTGLNTEAFF. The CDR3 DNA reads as TGTGCCAGCAGTTCCTCGACAGGGTTGAACACTGAAGCTTTCTTT.

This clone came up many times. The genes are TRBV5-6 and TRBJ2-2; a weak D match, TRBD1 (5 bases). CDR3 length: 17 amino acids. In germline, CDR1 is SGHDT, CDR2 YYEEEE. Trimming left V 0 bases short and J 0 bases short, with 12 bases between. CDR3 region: CASSLGWGSANTGELFF. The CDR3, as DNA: TGTGCCAGCAGCTTGGGCTGGGGCAGTGCGAACACCGGGGAGCTGTTTTTT.

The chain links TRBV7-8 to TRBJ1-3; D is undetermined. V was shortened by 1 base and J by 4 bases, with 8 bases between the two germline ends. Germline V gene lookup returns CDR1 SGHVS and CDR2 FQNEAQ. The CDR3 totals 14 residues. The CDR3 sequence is CASSLELGGNTIYF. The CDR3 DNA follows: TGTGCCAGCAGCTTAGAACTAGGAGGAAACACCATATATTTT. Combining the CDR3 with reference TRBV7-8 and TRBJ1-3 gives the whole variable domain GAGVSQSPRYKVAKRGQDVALRCDPISGHVSLFWYQQALGQGPEFLTYFQNEAQLDKSGLPSDRFFAERPEGSVSTLKIQRTQQEDSAVYLCASSLELGGNTIYFGEGSWLTVV.

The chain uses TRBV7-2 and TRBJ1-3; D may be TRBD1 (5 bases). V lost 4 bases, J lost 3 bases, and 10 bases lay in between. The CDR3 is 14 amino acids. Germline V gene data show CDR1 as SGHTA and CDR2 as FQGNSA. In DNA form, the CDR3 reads TGTGCCAGCAGCTCTCAGGGTTTTGGAAACACCATATATTTT. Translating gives CASSSQGFGNTIYF.

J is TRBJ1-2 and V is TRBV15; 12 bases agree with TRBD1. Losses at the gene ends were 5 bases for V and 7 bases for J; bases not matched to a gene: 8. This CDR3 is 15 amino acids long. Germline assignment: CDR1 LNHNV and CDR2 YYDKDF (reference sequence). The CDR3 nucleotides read TGTGCCACCAGCGGGGACAGGGGGCGCGTAAGTGGCTACACCTTC. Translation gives CATSGDRGRVSGYTF.

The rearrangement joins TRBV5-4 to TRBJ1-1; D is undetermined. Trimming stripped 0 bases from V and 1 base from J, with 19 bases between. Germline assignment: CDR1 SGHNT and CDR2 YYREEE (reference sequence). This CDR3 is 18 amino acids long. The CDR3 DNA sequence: TGTGCCAGCAGCTTGGTAGGGTGGAGGGAGTCACAGAACACTGAAGCTTTCTTT. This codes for CASSLVGWRESQNTEAFF.

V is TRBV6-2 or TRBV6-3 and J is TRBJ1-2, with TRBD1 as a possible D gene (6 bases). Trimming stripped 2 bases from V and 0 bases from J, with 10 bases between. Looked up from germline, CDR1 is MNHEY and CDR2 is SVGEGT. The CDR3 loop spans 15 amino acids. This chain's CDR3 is CASSYMDRPNYGYTF. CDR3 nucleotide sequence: TGTGCCAGCAGTTACATGGACAGACCTAACTATGGCTACACCTTC.

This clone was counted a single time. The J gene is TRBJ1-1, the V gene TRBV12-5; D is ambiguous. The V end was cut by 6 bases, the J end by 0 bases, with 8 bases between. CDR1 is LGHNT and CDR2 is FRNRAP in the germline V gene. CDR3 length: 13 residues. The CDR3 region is CASGPTVNTEAFF. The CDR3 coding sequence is TGTGCTAGTGGCCCGACTGTGAACACTGAAGCTTTCTTT.

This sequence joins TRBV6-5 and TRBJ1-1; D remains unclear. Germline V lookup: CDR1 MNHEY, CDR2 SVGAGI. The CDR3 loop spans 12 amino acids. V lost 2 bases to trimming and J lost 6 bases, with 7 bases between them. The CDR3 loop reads CASSYGGSEAFF. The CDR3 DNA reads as TGTGCCAGCAGTTACGGAGGGTCTGAAGCTTTCTTT.